The rows below give T cell receptor beta chains drawn from one sample of a study of cytomegalovirus exposure and HLA in healthy donors. Assay used: immunoSEQ multiplex PCR; TCRdb lists only in-frame clones, some missing. The sample carries some 80,000 clones, 85% to 95% recorded once. The source material was PBMCs. Every receptor here comes from a woman younger than 35 in good health and CMV-seronegative. Each CDR3 is given with its conserved first and last residue. The D gene is left open where the match is weak. Expanded clones are given a class, and other clones once, few, many or no size at all.

D	V	length	size	J	CDR3	DNA
TRBD2	TRBV13	13	-	TRBJ2-1	CASLAGVGDEQFF	TGTGCCAGCCTGGCGGGAGTAGGCGATGAGCAGTTCTTC
-	TRBV6-1	15	-	TRBJ2-2	CASSPTGIVTGELFF	TGTGCCAGCAGCCCCACAGGGATTGTCACCGGGGAGCTGTTTTTT
TRBD1	TRBV6-5	14	-	TRBJ1-2	CASSTRTGNYGYTF	TGTGCCAGCAGTACCCGGACAGGGAACTATGGCTACACCTTC
-	TRBV6-5	13	once	TRBJ2-7	CASGSGNSYEQYF	TGTGCCAGCGGGAGCGGAAACTCCTACGAGCAGTACTTC
-	TRBV15	13	-	TRBJ2-1	CATSRDRGNEQFF	TGTGCCACCAGCAGAGATAGGGGCAATGAGCAGTTCTTC
-	TRBV7-2	15	-	TRBJ2-2	CASSPLLGNTGELFF	TGTGCCAGCAGCCCACTCCTAGGGAACACCGGGGAGCTGTTTTTT
-	TRBV30	13	-	TRBJ1-1	CAWRRFGNTEAFF	TGTGCCTGGAGGCGTTTTGGTAACACTGAAGCTTTCTTT
TRBD2	TRBV6-5	16	-	TRBJ2-5	CASSYRGGWGPETQYF	TGTGCCAGCAGTTACCGGGGGGGGTGGGGGCCCGAGACCCAGTACTTC
TRBD1	TRBV5-1	14	once	TRBJ2-7	CASSLEGTGYEQYF	TGCGCCAGCAGCTTGGAAGGGACAGGGTACGAGCAGTACTTC
-	TRBV19	15	-	TRBJ1-4	CASRAYGGQDEKLFF	TGTGCCAGCCGAGCCTACGGGGGGCAGGATGAAAAACTGTTTTTT
TRBD2	TRBV7-2	16	-	TRBJ2-7	CASSLYVLAGIPEQYF	TGTGCCAGCAGCTTATATGTTCTAGCGGGGATCCCAGAGCAGTACTTC
TRBD1	TRBV7-9	14	-	TRBJ2-1	CASSSGTGGNEQFF	TGTGCCAGCAGCTCCGGGACAGGGGGGAATGAGCAGTTCTTC
TRBD1	TRBV4-2	16	once	TRBJ2-7	CASSQGTGDLSYEQYF	TGTGCCAGCAGCCAAGGGACAGGGGACCTCTCCTACGAGCAGTACTTC
-	TRBV21-1	12	-	TRBJ1-2	CASNRQGHGYTF	TGTGCCAGCAACCGACAGGGACATGGCTACACCTTC
-	TRBV19	15	-	TRBJ2-7	CASSDPRGTSYEQYF	TGTGCCAGTAGTGACCCCAGGGGGACTTCCTACGAGCAGTACTTC
TRBD1	TRBV6-5	15	-	TRBJ1-1	CASSKPGQRNTEAFF	TGTGCCAGCAGTAAGCCGGGACAGCGGAACACTGAAGCTTTCTTT
-	TRBV7-8	14	-	TRBJ1-5	CASSLKMIDQPQHF	TGTGCCAGCAGCCTCAAAATGATAGATCAGCCCCAGCATTTT
-	TRBV29-1	13	-	TRBJ1-5	CSAYTGGSQPQHF	TGCAGCGCCTACACTGGCGGGTCTCAGCCCCAGCATTTT
-	TRBV15	15	-	TRBJ2-4	CATSRGPGKGPIQYF	TGTGCCACCAGCAGAGGCCCGGGGAAGGGTCCCATTCAGTACTTC
-	TRBV6-5	13	-	TRBJ1-5	CASSYSAGTLMHF	TGTGCCAGCAGTTACTCGGCGGGGACCCTCATGCATTTT
-	TRBV7-2	13	-	TRBJ2-5	CASSLGSRETQYF	TGTGCCAGCAGCCTAGGATCCAGAGAGACCCAGTACTTC
TRBD2	TRBV5-4	14	-	TRBJ2-3	CASSGLAGDNTQYF	TGTGCCAGCAGCGGACTAGCGGGGGATAATACGCAGTATTTT
-	TRBV5-1	17	-	TRBJ2-7	CASSSQGPRLTTYEQYF	TGCGCCAGCAGCTCCCAGGGTCCCCGCTTAACGACCTACGAGCAGTACTTC
-	TRBV2	13	-	TRBJ1-5	CASSSRGGQPQHF	TGTGCCAGCAGTTCTAGGGGGGGTCAGCCCCAGCATTTT
-	TRBV4-1	15	-	TRBJ1-1	CASSQEGVTNTEAFF	TGCGCCAGCAGCCAAGAAGGAGTAACGAACACTGAAGCTTTCTTT
-	TRBV7-9	12	-	TRBJ1-2	CASSLEGVGYTF	TGTGCCAGCAGCTTAGAAGGGGTGGGCTACACCTTC
-	TRBV27	12	-	TRBJ2-7	CASGHLPYEQYF	TGTGCCAGCGGACATCTTCCCTACGAGCAGTACTTC
TRBD2	TRBV27	21	-	TRBJ2-3	CASSFLATRSGRAAMGDTQYF	TGTGCCAGCAGTTTCTTAGCGACTAGAAGCGGGAGGGCCGCGATGGGTGATACGCAGTATTTT
-	TRBV9	16	once	TRBJ2-1	CASSRGDTSSYNEQFF	TGTGCCAGCAGCAGAGGGGACACTAGCTCCTACAATGAGCAGTTCTTC
-	TRBV9	14	-	TRBJ1-2	CASSVELGAYGYTF	TGTGCCAGCAGCGTAGAGCTGGGGGCCTATGGCTACACCTTC
-	TRBV5-1	14	few	TRBJ2-7	CASSFGGISYEQYF	TGCGCCAGCAGCTTCGGGGGAATCTCCTACGAGCAGTACTTC
TRBD2	TRBV7-6	18	-	TRBJ2-2	CASSLRGGLARPTGELFF	TGTGCCAGCAGCCTAAGGGGGGGACTAGCGCGTCCCACCGGGGAGCTGTTTTTT
TRBD1	TRBV12-5	15	-	TRBJ1-5	CASGLIDRGNQPQHF	TGTGCTAGTGGTTTGATCGACAGGGGAAATCAGCCCCAGCATTTT
TRBD1	TRBV7-2	16	-	TRBJ2-2	CASSSNRGLGTGELFF	TGTGCCAGCAGCTCGAACAGGGGGCTCGGCACCGGGGAGCTGTTTTTT
TRBD2	TRBV4-3	14	-	TRBJ2-1	CASSHEGLNNEQFF	TGCGCCAGCAGCCACGAGGGACTAAACAATGAGCAGTTCTTC
TRBD1	TRBV4-1	16	-	TRBJ2-6	CASSPGQGSGANVLTF	TGCGCCAGCAGCCCGGGACAGGGGTCTGGGGCCAACGTCCTGACTTTC
TRBD2	TRBV5-1	15	-	TRBJ2-7	CASSTGLADSYEQYF	TGCGCCAGCAGCACGGGACTAGCGGACTCCTACGAGCAGTACTTC
TRBD1	TRBV23-1	16	-	TRBJ2-2	CASSIIWGQGIGELFF	TGCGCCAGCAGTATTATCTGGGGACAGGGCATCGGGGAGCTGTTTTTT
TRBD1	TRBV18	17	-	TRBJ1-5	CASSPGQGKDSNQPQHF	TGTGCCAGCTCACCGGGACAGGGAAAGGATAGCAATCAGCCCCAGCATTTT
-	TRBV7-6	15	-	TRBJ2-7	CASSLFMGSSYEQYF	TGTGCCAGCAGCTTATTTATGGGGAGCTCCTACGAGCAGTACTTC
TRBD2	TRBV2	15	-	TRBJ2-5	CASSVELAGRETQYF	TGTGCCAGCAGTGTGGAACTAGCGGGTCGCGAGACCCAGTACTTC
-	TRBV6-4	16	-	TRBJ2-1	CASSDSGSGPYNEQFF	TGTGCCAGCAGTGACTCGGGGAGCGGCCCCTACAATGAGCAGTTCTTC
-	TRBV2	11	-	TRBJ1-2	CASIQSYGYTF	TGTGCCAGCATACAGAGCTATGGCTACACCTTC
-	TRBV9	14	once	TRBJ1-2	CASSVLPRRRGYTF	TGTGCCAGCAGCGTACTCCCCCGCAGGAGGGGCTACACCTTC
-	TRBV6-4	15	-	TRBJ2-2	CASSDSGGNTGELFF	TGTGCCAGCAGTGACTCCGGGGGGAACACCGGGGAGCTGTTTTTT
-	TRBV29-1	12	-	TRBJ1-1	CSVGVGSTEAFF	TGCAGCGTCGGGGTGGGGAGCACTGAAGCTTTCTTT
TRBD1	TRBV6-6	15	once	TRBJ1-5	CASSRQGRSNQPQHF	TGTGCCAGCAGTCGACAGGGACGCAGCAATCAGCCCCAGCATTTT
-	TRBV9	14	-	TRBJ2-7	CASSKNGGRYEQYF	TGTGCCAGCAGCAAGAACGGAGGACGATACGAGCAGTACTTC
-	TRBV7-2	13	-	TRBJ1-5	CASSLHSNQPQHF	TGTGCCAGCAGCTTACATAGCAATCAGCCCCAGCATTTT
-	TRBV14	17	-	TRBJ2-6	CASSQDLGVGGANVLTF	TGTGCCAGCAGCCAAGATTTAGGAGTAGGTGGGGCCAACGTCCTGACTTTC
-	TRBV18	12	-	TRBJ1-4	CASSPSQGQLFF	TGTGCCAGCTCACCATCCCAGGGTCAATTGTTTTTT
TRBD2	TRBV25-1	18	-	TRBJ2-3	CASSGPRTSGKSTDTQYF	TGTGCCAGCAGTGGCCCTCGGACTAGCGGGAAAAGCACAGATACGCAGTATTTT
-	TRBV5-8	14	-	TRBJ1-1	CASSYGERNTEAFF	TGTGCCAGCAGCTATGGGGAGCGGAACACTGAAGCTTTCTTT
-	TRBV19	15	-	TRBJ1-4	CASSGSGTTYEKLFF	TGTGCCAGTAGTGGCTCCGGGACAACCTATGAAAAACTGTTTTTT
-	TRBV28	13	-	TRBJ2-7	CASLAGRRYEQYF	TGTGCCAGCCTCGCCGGGAGACGGTACGAGCAGTACTTC